The clone carrying this TCR beta chain was observed a handful of times. This record comes from a study of blood T cell repertoires in COVID-19. TCRdb's table, derived via immunoSEQ multiplex PCR, lists solely in-frame clones and lacks some. This sample carries 200,000 or so clones, about 80% of them seen once, and the ten largest clones take over 2.5%. The CDR3 sequence is 12 residues long. Trimming took 6 bases from V and 4 from J, leaving 9 bases between them. The specimen was peripheral blood. The chain is built from TRBV12-3 or TRBV12-4 and TRBJ1-1; D gene ambiguous. The TCR originated in a woman between 25 and 40 years old who had recovered from COVID-19. The CDR3 bases are TGTGCCAGCAGCCAGGACTTCACTGAAGCTTTCTTT. Protein: CASSQDFTEAFF.